This TCR beta chain was retrieved from a study of beta chain features in type 1 diabetes. V shed 1 base and J shed 9 bases, with 16 bases lying between them. CDR1 and CDR2 (germline): SGHNT, YENEEA. The CDR3 is 15 residues long. cDNA synthesis used the whole RNA isolate, giving expressed TCRB sequences. Clones were read by immunoSEQ multiplex PCR, and TCRdb kept only the in-frame ones, dropping some. The sample records hundreds of thousands of clones, about 10% being singletons. V gene TRBV11-3 combines with J gene TRBJ2-1, with a tentative D call TRBD2 (5 bases). Sequences were obtained from naive CD4+ T cells from blood. This receptor was obtained from a woman aged 18-29 years in good health. CDR3 DNA: TGTGCCAGCAGCTTAGGAGGGTACAATCGTGGTGAGCAGTTCTTC. Translation gives CASSLGGYNRGEQFF.